The sequence of this T cell receptor (beta chain) was determined in a study of T cell repertoires in cytomegalovirus infection. This clonotype was picked up a small number of times. Each CDR3 protein gets one entry after TCRdb re-called the reads with MiXCR. The data contain approximately 260,000 distinct CDR3 sequences, about 18% of them seen just once; the ten biggest clones take up about 45%. Germline values: CDR1 MDHEN, CDR2 SYDVKM. The CDR3 is made up of 17 amino acids. The J segment lost 2 bases and the V segment lost 4 bases, leaving 11 bases of the junction unmatched. The clonotype originates from a human donor in good health (CMV status not recorded). Some clones in this sample may be carry-over from other donors' samples. The sample consisted of CD8+ T cells from PBMCs. This chain links TRBV28 with TRBJ2-3; 8 positions agree with TRBD1. CDR3 in DNA: TGTGCCAGCAGTTCGCCTTGGGGACAGGTCCCCACAGATACGCAGTATTTT. Translation: CASSSPWGQVPTDTQYF.